A selection of T cell receptor beta chains follows, all from one sample in a study of OX40 agonist ivuxolimab in advanced cancers. Data came from immunoSEQ multiplex PCR; TCRdb stores just in-frame clones and leaves some out. Among around 73,000 clones listed, 85% to 90% were seen once. The sequences come from CD4+ or CD8+ T cells sorted from blood, collected in a trial of the OX40 agonist ivuxolimab. Receptor source: an adult with an advanced solid tumor such as melanoma, head and neck, liver or kidney cancer. The CDR3 runs from the conserved cysteine through the conserved F or W. The D gene is left open where the match is weak. Clone size is stated in some rows and not others, as once, few, many or a class when expanded.

v_gene: TRBV6-5; abundance: .; d_gene: .; j_gene: TRBJ2-1; CDR3aa: CASSPILNSYNEQFF; CDR3nt: TGTGCCAGCAGTCCGATTCTTAACTCCTACAATGAGCAGTTCTTC
v_gene: TRBV19; abundance: .; d_gene: .; j_gene: TRBJ2-1; CDR3aa: CASSIFPPGYNEQFF; CDR3nt: TGTGCCAGTAGTATCTTCCCCCCCGGGTACAATGAGCAGTTCTTC
v_gene: TRBV27; abundance: .; d_gene: .; j_gene: TRBJ1-1; CDR3aa: CASSLVRAQGTEAFF; CDR3nt: TGTGCCAGCAGTTTAGTTCGGGCCCAGGGGACTGAAGCTTTCTTT
v_gene: TRBV27; abundance: .; d_gene: .; j_gene: TRBJ2-7; CDR3aa: CASSLTQTYEQYF; CDR3nt: TGTGCCAGCAGTTTAACACAGACCTACGAGCAGTACTTC
v_gene: TRBV7-8; abundance: once; d_gene: TRBD1; j_gene: TRBJ2-6; CDR3aa: CASSSYPETGAGANVLTF; CDR3nt: TGTGCCAGCAGCTCCTACCCAGAAACAGGGGCTGGGGCCAACGTCCTGACTTTC
v_gene: TRBV14; abundance: .; d_gene: .; j_gene: TRBJ1-2; CDR3aa: CASSQGHRPGYGYTF; CDR3nt: TGTGCCAGCAGCCAAGGGCACAGACCCGGCTATGGCTACACCTTC
v_gene: TRBV4-2; abundance: .; d_gene: .; j_gene: TRBJ1-2; CDR3aa: CASSPADRGDYGYTF; CDR3nt: TGTGCCAGCAGCCCGGCAGACAGAGGAGACTATGGCTACACCTTC
v_gene: TRBV7-7; abundance: once; d_gene: .; j_gene: TRBJ2-5; CDR3aa: CASSSRVQETQYF; CDR3nt: TGTGCCAGCAGCTCCCGGGTACAAGAGACCCAGTACTTC
v_gene: TRBV5-4; abundance: .; d_gene: .; j_gene: TRBJ2-3; CDR3aa: CASRDTKNTDTQYF; CDR3nt: TGTGCTTCGCGGGACACGAAGAACACAGATACGCAGTATTTT
v_gene: TRBV27; abundance: .; d_gene: .; j_gene: TRBJ2-7; CDR3aa: CASSTVGFGEQYF; CDR3nt: TGTGCCAGCAGCACAGTCGGGTTCGGCGAGCAGTACTTC
v_gene: TRBV18; abundance: .; d_gene: .; j_gene: TRBJ2-7; CDR3aa: CASSQPGTPITYEQYF; CDR3nt: TGTGCCAGCTCACAACCGGGGACGCCGATAACCTACGAGCAGTACTTC
v_gene: TRBV7-7; abundance: .; d_gene: TRBD1; j_gene: TRBJ2-1; CDR3aa: CASSSDRGPESYNEQFF; CDR3nt: TGTGCCAGCAGCTCAGACAGGGGTCCGGAATCCTACAATGAGCAGTTCTTC
v_gene: TRBV6-5; abundance: .; d_gene: TRBD1; j_gene: TRBJ1-2; CDR3aa: CASSYSTGYGYTF; CDR3nt: TGTGCCAGCAGTTACTCGACAGGGTATGGCTACACCTTC
v_gene: TRBV5-1; abundance: .; d_gene: .; j_gene: TRBJ2-7; CDR3aa: CASSEGSSYEQYF; CDR3nt: TGCGCCAGCAGCGAAGGGAGCTCCTACGAGCAGTACTTC
v_gene: TRBV27; abundance: .; d_gene: TRBD2; j_gene: TRBJ2-1; CDR3aa: CASNSLAGGIYNEQFF; CDR3nt: TGTGCCAGCAATTCACTAGCGGGAGGTATCTACAATGAGCAGTTCTTC
v_gene: TRBV29-1; abundance: .; d_gene: .; j_gene: TRBJ2-7; CDR3aa: CSVETGLLTYEQYF; CDR3nt: TGCAGCGTTGAAACGGGCCTCCTGACCTACGAGCAGTACTTC
v_gene: TRBV7-4; abundance: .; d_gene: .; j_gene: TRBJ1-2; CDR3aa: CASSAGGYAGYTF; CDR3nt: TGTGCCAGCAGCGCAGGAGGGTATGCTGGCTACACCTTC
v_gene: TRBV5-4; abundance: .; d_gene: .; j_gene: TRBJ1-1; CDR3aa: CASSFRPDTEAFF; CDR3nt: TGTGCCAGCAGCTTCCGACCGGACACTGAAGCTTTCTTT
v_gene: TRBV27; abundance: .; d_gene: TRBD2; j_gene: TRBJ2-3; CDR3aa: CASCEREADTQYF; CDR3nt: TGTGCCAGCTGCGAGCGGGAGGCAGATACGCAGTATTTT
v_gene: TRBV13; abundance: .; d_gene: .; j_gene: TRBJ1-1; CDR3aa: CASSYNGGKAFF; CDR3nt: TGTGCCAGCAGCTATAACGGGGGAAAAGCTTTCTTT
v_gene: TRBV5-4; abundance: .; d_gene: TRBD2; j_gene: TRBJ2-1; CDR3aa: CASSSGLAADEQFF; CDR3nt: TGTGCCAGCAGCTCCGGACTAGCGGCGGATGAGCAGTTCTTC
v_gene: TRBV7-3; abundance: .; d_gene: .; j_gene: TRBJ2-1; CDR3aa: CASSWGSPNEQFF; CDR3nt: TGTGCCAGCAGCTGGGGTAGCCCTAATGAGCAGTTCTTC